The clone carrying this T cell receptor (beta chain) turned up a few times. The study amplified TCR beta CDR3 regions using RNA transcripts. Second-round multiplex PCR followed a first-round RT-PCR using HTBI primers. Using its own MiXCR run on the multiplex PCR reads, TCRdb lists one record per CDR3 protein. The sample carries around 340,000 distinct CDR3 sequences, 17% recorded once. From germline, CDR1 is SNHLY and CDR2 FYNNEI. The CDR3 runs to 13 residues. With 1 base removed from V and 7 bases from J, the gap between germline ends came to 7 bases. The data derive from a study of Graves' ophthalmopathy and Graves' hyperthyroidism.

The TCR comes from an adult man with Graves' ophthalmopathy. The sequenced sample was peripheral blood. The J gene is TRBJ2-2, the V gene TRBV2, with unresolved D. The CDR3 reads CASSEVRVGELFF. Here the CDR3 DNA reads TGTGCCAGCAGTGAAGTCCGAGTCGGGGAGCTGTTTTTT. The whole variable domain, remainder taken from reference TRBV2 and TRBJ2-2, is EPEVTQTPSHQVTQMGQEVILRCVPISNHLYFYWYRQILGQKVEFLVSFYNNEISEKSEIFDDQFSVERPDGSNFTLKIRSTKLEDSAMYFCASSEVRVGELFFGEGSRLTVL.